The present T cell receptor beta chain was sequenced within a study of T-cell reconstitution after alpha-beta-depleted transplantation in children. The TCRbeta library incorporated unique molecular identifiers. TCRdb re-analysed the PCR reads in MiXCR, keeping a single row per CDR3 protein. This sample has about 980,000 distinct CDR3 sequences, with about 29% found just once. This CDR3 spans 14 amino acids. V was clipped by 4 bases and J by 7 bases, with 17 bases between them. Germline V gives CDR1 MDHEN, CDR2 SYDVKM. The TCR comes from a boy younger than two who had a stem cell transplant for SCID, so the T cells may come from the graft donor. The chain combines TRBV28 with TRBJ2-7; the D gene is possibly TRBD2 (6 bases). Material: PBMCs, mostly from graft donor cells, obtained 360 days after TCRalphabeta/CD19-depleted stem cell transplant. The CDR3 is CASSWRGGMREQYF. CDR3 sequence (DNA): TGTGCCAGCAGTTGGCGGGGTGGGATGCGAGAGCAGTACTTC.